This is a list of T cell receptor beta chains from one sample in a study of blood T cell repertoires in COVID-19. Measured with immunoSEQ multiplex PCR; TCRdb has only the in-frame clones, and not every one. The sample lists 150,000 to 180,000 clones; about 80% were seen once. Sequencing was carried out using peripheral blood. These receptors were collected from a woman aged 55-70 years with acute or convalescent COVID-19. The CDR3 runs from the conserved cysteine through the conserved F or W. Fields, in order: D gene, J gene, V gene, clone size, CDR3 DNA, CDR3 protein. The D gene is left open where the match is weak. A clone size is listed for some rows: how often the clone was seen (once, few, many), or a class if it is expanded.

>TRBD1|TRBJ2-7|TRBV5-6|.
TGTGCCAGCAGCTTGGGGACAGGATCCTTTGAGCAGTACTTC
CASSLGTGSFEQYF
>.|TRBJ1-3|TRBV18|.
TGTGCCAGCTCACCACCAGGAGTCAATTCTGGAAACACCATATATTTT
CASSPPGVNSGNTIYF
>.|TRBJ1-1|TRBV7-2|.
TGTGCCAGCAGCTTATACCTGGGGCAGAGGAACACTGAAGCTTTCTTT
CASSLYLGQRNTEAFF
>TRBD1|TRBJ1-2|TRBV27|.
TGTGCCAGCAGCGTACAGGGGGGGAGAGGCTACACCTTC
CASSVQGGRGYTF
>TRBD1|TRBJ2-2|TRBV19|.
TGTGCCAGTAGTACACAGACAGGGGCCCGAGGGACCGGGGAGCTGTTTTTT
CASSTQTGARGTGELFF
>.|TRBJ2-5|TRBV5-1|.
TGCGCCAGCAGCCTTGACACCGTCGAAGAGACCCAGTACTTC
CASSLDTVEETQYF
>TRBD1|TRBJ1-2|TRBV6-5|.
TGTGCCAGCAGTTACGCGGGGACAGGGACCTATGGCTACACCTTC
CASSYAGTGTYGYTF
>.|TRBJ2-5|TRBV5-1|.
TGCGCCAGCAGCTTGAGAGACGACAGTCCGGAGACCCAGTACTTC
CASSLRDDSPETQYF
>.|TRBJ1-4|TRBV21-1|.
TGTGCCAGCAGCCCTCGGACAGGTAATGAAAAACTGTTTTTT
CASSPRTGNEKLFF
>.|TRBJ1-5|TRBV5-1|.
TGCGCCAGCAGCCCGGGGGGGCTACCTCAGCCCCAGCATTTT
CASSPGGLPQPQHF
>.|TRBJ1-1|TRBV7-9|.
TGTGCCACCCACAGGGACCGTGAAGCTTTCTTT
CATHRDREAFF
>TRBD2|TRBJ2-3|TRBV7-7|.
TGTGCCAGCAGCCCCACTAGCGGGGGGCTGGATACGCAGTATTTT
CASSPTSGGLDTQYF
>.|TRBJ1-4|TRBV12-3/TRBV12-4|.
TGTGCCAGCAGTTTGGCCGCTAATGAAAAACTGTTTTTT
CASSLAANEKLFF
>TRBD1|TRBJ1-1|TRBV30|.
TGTGCCTGGGGTACAGGGGTGAACACTGAAGCTTTCTTT
CAWGTGVNTEAFF
>.|TRBJ2-5|TRBV18|.
TGTGCCAGCTCACCGACCATGGAGGTGGGGGCCCGGGAGACCCAGTACTTC
CASSPTMEVGARETQYF
>.|TRBJ2-7|TRBV11-2|.
TGTGCCAGCAGCTTAGTTGGTGGCCACGAGCAGTACTTC
CASSLVGGHEQYF
>.|TRBJ2-1|TRBV9|.
TGTGCCAGCAGCGTAGCTACGCAGGACTATGAGCAGTTCTTC
CASSVATQDYEQFF
>TRBD1|TRBJ2-7|TRBV5-1|.
TGCGCCAGCAGCCCCGGACAGGGTAGCACCTACGAGCAGTACTTC
CASSPGQGSTYEQYF
>TRBD2|TRBJ2-5|TRBV7-9|.
TGTGCCAGCAGCCTTAGCGGGGGGTCTCAAGAGACCCAGTACTTC
CASSLSGGSQETQYF
>.|TRBJ1-2|TRBV5-1|.
TGCGCCAGCAGCCCCCCCGTGGAAGCGAGCTATGGCTACACCTTC
CASSPPVEASYGYTF
>.|TRBJ1-3|TRBV21-1|once
TGTGCCAGCAGCAAGTTTCCCGTTCGAAACACCATATATTTT
CASSKFPVRNTIYF
>TRBD1|TRBJ2-5|TRBV7-6|.
TGTGCCAGCAGCCCTCGGACAGGGGCGCAAGAGACCCAGTACTTC
CASSPRTGAQETQYF
>.|TRBJ2-2|TRBV11-3|.
TGTGCCAGCAGCCCGCAGGGATTAACCGGGGAGCTGTTTTTT
CASSPQGLTGELFF
>.|TRBJ1-2|TRBV11-2|.
TGTGCCAGCAGCTTAGCGAGGGGGTATGGCTACACCTTC
CASSLARGYGYTF
>.|TRBJ1-6|TRBV12-3/TRBV12-4|.
TGTGCCAGCAGCAGCCAGGGAAATTCACCCCTCCACTTT
CASSSQGNSPLHF